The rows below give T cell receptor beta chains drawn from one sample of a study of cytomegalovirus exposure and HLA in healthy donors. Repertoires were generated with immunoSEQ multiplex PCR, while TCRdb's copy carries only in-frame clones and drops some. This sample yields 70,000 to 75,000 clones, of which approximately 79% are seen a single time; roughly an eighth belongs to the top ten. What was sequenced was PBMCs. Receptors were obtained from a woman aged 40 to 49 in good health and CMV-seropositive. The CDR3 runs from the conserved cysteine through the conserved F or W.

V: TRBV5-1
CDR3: CASSLELRDAGELFF

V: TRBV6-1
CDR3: CASSESQGMATEAFF

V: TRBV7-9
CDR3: CASMQGAAPSGNTIYF

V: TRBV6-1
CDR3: CASSEVYRVYGYTF

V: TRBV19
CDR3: CATSLQRSGGEETQYF

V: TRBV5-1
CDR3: CASSFGGDSLNTGELFF

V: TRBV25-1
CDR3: CASSEQGGNTEAFF

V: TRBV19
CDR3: CASSIPGVDGGYTF

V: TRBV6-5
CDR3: CASQLGTGGNTIYF

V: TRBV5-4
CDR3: CASSLGGGGARGYTF

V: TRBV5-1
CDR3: CASSLLESYGYTF

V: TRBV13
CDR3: CASSLQKLAGDEQFF

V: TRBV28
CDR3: CASTATGILLF

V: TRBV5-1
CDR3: CASSQQGAETQYF

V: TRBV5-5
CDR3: CASSLSRLRNNSPLHF

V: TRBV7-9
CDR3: CASSQAGGNQPQHF

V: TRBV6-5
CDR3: CASSGTSGVAEAFF

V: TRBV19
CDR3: CASSRDRNQPQHF

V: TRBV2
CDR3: CASSKNRGPYEQYF

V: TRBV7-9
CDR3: CASSYTGSNTEAFF

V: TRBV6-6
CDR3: CASSATAAGNTIYF

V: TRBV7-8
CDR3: CASSSSRDRVYEQYF

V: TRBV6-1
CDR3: CASSEAPGQSYEQYF

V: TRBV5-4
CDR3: CASSLGQGIYTEAFF

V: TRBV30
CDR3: CARSPLSGTGEQPQHF

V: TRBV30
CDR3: CAWSPLSGTGEQPQHF

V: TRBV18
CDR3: CASSPLAGTTDTQYF

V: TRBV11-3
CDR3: CASSLDRGRQFF

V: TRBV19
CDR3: CASSIPIGTGGETQYF

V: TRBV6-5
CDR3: CASSEPGSEQSYF

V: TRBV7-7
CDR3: CASSSSGTGVTQYF

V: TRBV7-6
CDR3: CASSLEGLGGREAFF

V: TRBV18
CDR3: CASSQGGNNQPQHF

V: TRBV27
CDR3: CASSPPPSVLGGETQYF

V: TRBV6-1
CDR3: CASSESSGGPYEQYF

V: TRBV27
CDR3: CASSLGQGMFGYTF

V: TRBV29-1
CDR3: CSVTGSRGDGYTF

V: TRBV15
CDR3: CATSSADRGREPQHF

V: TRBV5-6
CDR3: CASSTSGHYEQYF

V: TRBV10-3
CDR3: CAISGTPMGNEQFF

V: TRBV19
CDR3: CATADWEGTEAFF

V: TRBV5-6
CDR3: CASSLYGIDEKLFF

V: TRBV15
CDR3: CATRRGGAYEQYF

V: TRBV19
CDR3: CASSIDERGYSPLHF

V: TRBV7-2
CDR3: CASSFTGAQPQHF

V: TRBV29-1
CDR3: CSSWEGDGYTF

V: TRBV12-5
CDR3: CASGLVKGHLNTEAFF

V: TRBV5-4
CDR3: CASSLTSGTYNEQFF

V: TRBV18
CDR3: CASSPLQGSGTEAFF

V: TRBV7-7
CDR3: CASSLSGGTEETQYF

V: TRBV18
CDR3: CASSPLAGDYNEQFF

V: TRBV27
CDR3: CASSSGRQRNQPQHF